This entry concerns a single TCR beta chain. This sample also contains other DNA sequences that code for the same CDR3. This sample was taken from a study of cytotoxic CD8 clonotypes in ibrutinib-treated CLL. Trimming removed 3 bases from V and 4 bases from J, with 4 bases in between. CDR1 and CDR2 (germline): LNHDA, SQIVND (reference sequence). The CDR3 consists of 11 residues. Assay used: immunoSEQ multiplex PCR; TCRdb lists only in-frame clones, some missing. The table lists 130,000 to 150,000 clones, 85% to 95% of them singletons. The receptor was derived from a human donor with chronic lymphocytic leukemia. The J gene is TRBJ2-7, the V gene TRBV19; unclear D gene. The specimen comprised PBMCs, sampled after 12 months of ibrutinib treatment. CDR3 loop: CASSIGYEQYF. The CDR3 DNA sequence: TGTGCCAGTAGTATTGGGTACGAGCAGTACTTC. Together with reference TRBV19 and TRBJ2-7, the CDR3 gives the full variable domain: DGGITQSPKYLFRKEGQNVTLSCEQNLNHDAMYWYRQDPGQGLRLIYYSQIVNDFQKGDIAEGYSVSREKKESFPLTVTSAQKNPTAFYLCASSIGYEQYFGPGTRLTVT.